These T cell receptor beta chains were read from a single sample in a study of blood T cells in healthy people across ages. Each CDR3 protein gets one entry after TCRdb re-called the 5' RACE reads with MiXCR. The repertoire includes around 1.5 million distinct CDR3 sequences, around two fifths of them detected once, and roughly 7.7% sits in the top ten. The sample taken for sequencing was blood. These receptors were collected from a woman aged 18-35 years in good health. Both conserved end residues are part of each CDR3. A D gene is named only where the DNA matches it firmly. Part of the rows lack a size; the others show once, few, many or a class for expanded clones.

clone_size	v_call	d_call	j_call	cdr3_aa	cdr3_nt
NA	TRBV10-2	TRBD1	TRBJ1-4	CASVDRMVEKLFF	TGCGCCAGCGTGGACAGGATGGTAGAAAAACTGTTTTTT
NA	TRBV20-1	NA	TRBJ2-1	CSASRLENNKQFF	TGCAGTGCTAGTAGACTGGAAAACAATAAGCAGTTCTTC
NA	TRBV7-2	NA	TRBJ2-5	CASSATSAHQETQYF	TGTGCCAGCAGCGCCACGAGCGCCCATCAAGAGACCCAGTACTTC
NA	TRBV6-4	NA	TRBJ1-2	CASSARDGSYGYTF	TGTGCCAGCAGCGCCCGTGACGGCAGCTATGGCTACACCTTC
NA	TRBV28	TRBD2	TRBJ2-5	CASIQRVVAGGGGETQYF	TGTGCCAGCATCCAGCGGGTAGTAGCGGGAGGAGGGGGAGAGACCCAGTACTTC
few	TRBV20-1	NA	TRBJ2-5	CSARHPQQGEDGTQYF	TGCAGTGCTAGGCACCCCCAACAGGGCGAGGATGGGACCCAGTACTTC
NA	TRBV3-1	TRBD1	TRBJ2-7	CASSLPPRQGVYEQYF	TGTGCCAGCAGCCTACCTCCCCGACAGGGCGTCTACGAGCAGTACTTC
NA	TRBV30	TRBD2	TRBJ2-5	CAWRRSIQLGLAEETQYF	TGTGCCTGGAGGAGATCTATCCAACTGGGACTAGCGGAAGAGACCCAGTACTTC
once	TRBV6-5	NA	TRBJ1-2	CASSNPGWKDGYTF	TGTGCCAGCAGCAACCCAGGGTGGAAAGATGGCTACACCTTC
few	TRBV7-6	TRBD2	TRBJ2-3	CASSIGLADPADTQYF	TGTGCCAGCAGCATTGGACTAGCGGACCCTGCAGATACGCAGTATTTT
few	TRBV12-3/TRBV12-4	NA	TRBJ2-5	CASSLARSGGETQYF	TGTGCCAGCAGTTTAGCGCGAAGTGGGGGAGAGACCCAGTACTTC
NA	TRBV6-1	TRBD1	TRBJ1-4	CASSEGQGGVEKLFF	TGTGCCAGCAGTGAAGGGCAGGGGGGGGTCGAAAAACTGTTTTTT
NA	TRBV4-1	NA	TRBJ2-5	CASSQAPGGGETQYF	TGCGCCAGCAGCCAAGCCCCCGGGGGAGGAGAGACCCAGTACTTC
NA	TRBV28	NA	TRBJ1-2	CASSWAAYGYTF	TGTGCCAGCAGTTGGGCAGCCTATGGCTACACCTTC
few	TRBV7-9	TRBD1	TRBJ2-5	CASSKEDRGPETQYF	TGTGCCAGCAGCAAAGAGGACAGGGGACCGGAGACCCAGTACTTC
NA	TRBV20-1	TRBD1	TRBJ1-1	CSTGQGNTEAFF	TGCAGTACAGGACAGGGGAACACTGAAGCTTTCTTT
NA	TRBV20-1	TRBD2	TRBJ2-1	CSARTSGEDNEQFF	TGCAGTGCCCGCACTAGCGGAGAAGACAATGAGCAGTTCTTC
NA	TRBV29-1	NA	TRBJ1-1	CSAPGEAFF	TGCAGCGCCCCGGGGGAAGCTTTCTTT
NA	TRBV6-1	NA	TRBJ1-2	CASSEMAVYGYTF	TGTGCCAGCAGTGAAATGGCAGTCTATGGCTACACCTTC
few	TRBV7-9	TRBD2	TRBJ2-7	CASSSLAGLLYEQYF	TGTGCCAGCAGCTCACTAGCGGGACTCCTATACGAGCAGTACTTC
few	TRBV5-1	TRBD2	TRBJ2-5	CASSFRGRNQETQYF	TGCGCCAGCAGCTTCCGCGGGAGGAATCAAGAGACCCAGTACTTC
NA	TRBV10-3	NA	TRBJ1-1	CATQTGNTEAFF	TGTGCCACCCAGACGGGGAACACTGAAGCTTTCTTT
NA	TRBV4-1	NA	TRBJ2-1	CARSYGVPSSYNEQFF	TGCGCCAGGTCCTACGGGGTTCCTAGCTCCTACAATGAGCAGTTCTTC
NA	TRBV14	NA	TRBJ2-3	CASSQFGRALPDTQYF	TGTGCCAGCAGCCAATTCGGACGAGCACTTCCAGATACGCAGTATTTT
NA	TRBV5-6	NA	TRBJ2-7	CASSGPGQVYEQYF	TGTGCCAGCAGCGGGCCGGGTCAAGTCTACGAGCAGTACTTC
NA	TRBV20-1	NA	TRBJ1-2	CSARKQLANYGYTF	TGCAGTGCCCGCAAGCAGTTAGCTAACTATGGCTACACCTTC
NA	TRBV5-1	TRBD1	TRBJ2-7	CASSGAGTERSEQYF	TGCGCCAGCAGCGGAGCCGGGACAGAGCGGTCCGAGCAGTACTTC
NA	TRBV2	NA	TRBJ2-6	CATTSVSGANVLTF	TGTGCCACCACGTCGGTGTCTGGGGCCAACGTCCTGACTTTC
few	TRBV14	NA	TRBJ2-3	CASSPGDSTDTQYF	TGTGCCAGCAGCCCAGGGGACTCTACAGATACGCAGTATTTT
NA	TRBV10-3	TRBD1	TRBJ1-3	CAISGTAGNTVYF	TGTGCCATCAGCGGGACAGCTGGAAACACCGTATATTTT
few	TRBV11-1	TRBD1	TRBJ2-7	CASGRDRGLSYEQYF	TGTGCCAGCGGCCGAGACAGGGGGCTTTCCTACGAGCAGTACTTC
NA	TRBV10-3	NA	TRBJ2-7	CAISESKSGYNEQYF	TGTGCCATCAGTGAGTCGAAAAGTGGATACAATGAGCAGTACTTC
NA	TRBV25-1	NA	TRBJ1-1	CASKRELNTEAFF	TGTGCCAGCAAAAGGGAGTTGAACACTGAAGCTTTCTTT
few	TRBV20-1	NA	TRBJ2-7	CSARSLVGYEQYF	TGCAGTGCTAGAAGTCTGGTGGGATACGAGCAGTACTTC
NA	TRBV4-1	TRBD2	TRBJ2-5	CTSSQDQRAGGILFEQYF	TGCACCAGCAGCCAAGATCAACGAGCGGGAGGTATCCTCTTTGAGCAGTACTTC
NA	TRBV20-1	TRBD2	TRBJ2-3	CSAAVLAGPGDTQYF	TGCAGTGCTGCAGTACTAGCGGGACCGGGGGATACGCAGTATTTT
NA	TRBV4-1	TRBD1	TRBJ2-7	CASSQGVGQTLYEQYF	TGCGCCAGCAGCCAAGGGGTGGGACAGACCCTCTACGAGCAGTACTTC
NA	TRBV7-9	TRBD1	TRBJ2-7	CASSQTRGGGQGGLEQYF	TGTGCCAGCAGCCAAACACGAGGTGGGGGACAGGGGGGTCTTGAGCAGTACTTC
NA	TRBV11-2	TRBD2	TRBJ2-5	CASSSLGLAGGQPLQETQYF	TGTGCCAGCAGCTCCTTGGGACTAGCGGGGGGACAACCGCTTCAAGAGACCCAGTACTTC
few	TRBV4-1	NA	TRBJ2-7	CASSTPQGGLYYEQYF	TGCGCCAGCAGCACTCCACAAGGAGGGCTGTACTACGAGCAGTACTTC
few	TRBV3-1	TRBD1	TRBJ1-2	CASSLTTTGAVHNGYTF	TGTGCCAGCAGCCTAACTACCACAGGGGCCGTACATAATGGCTACACCTTC
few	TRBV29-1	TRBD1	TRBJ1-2	CSVQTGTTNYGYTF	TGCAGCGTTCAGACAGGGACCACTAACTATGGCTACACCTTC
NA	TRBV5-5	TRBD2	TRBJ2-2	CASSLDSGRVGTGELFF	TGTGCCAGCAGCTTGGATAGCGGGAGGGTTGGAACCGGGGAGCTGTTTTTT
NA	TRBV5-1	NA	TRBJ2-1	CASSTTDSEYNEQFF	TGCGCCAGCAGCACAACCGACAGCGAGTACAATGAGCAGTTCTTC
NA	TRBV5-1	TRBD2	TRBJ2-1	CASSKREGSYNEQFF	TGCGCCAGCAGTAAGCGGGAGGGCTCCTACAATGAGCAGTTCTTC
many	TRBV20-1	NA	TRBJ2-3	CSARTPDTQYF	TGCAGTGCTAGAACCCCGGATACGCAGTATTTT
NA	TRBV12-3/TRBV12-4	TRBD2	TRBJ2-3	CANGELAADTQYF	TGTGCCAACGGCGAACTAGCGGCAGATACGCAGTATTTT
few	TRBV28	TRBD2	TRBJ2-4	CASSLESGGLNLAKNIQYF	TGTGCCAGCAGTTTAGAGTCGGGGGGGCTAAACCTAGCCAAAAACATTCAGTACTTC
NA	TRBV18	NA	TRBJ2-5	CASSPLLVETQYF	TGTGCCAGCTCACCTCTCCTCGTAGAGACCCAGTACTTC
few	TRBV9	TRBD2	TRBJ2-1	CASSPRGLAGVNEQFF	TGTGCCAGCAGCCCCCGTGGACTAGCGGGAGTAAATGAGCAGTTCTTC
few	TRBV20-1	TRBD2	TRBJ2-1	CSARERTSSPNEQFF	TGCAGTGCTAGAGAAAGGACTAGCTCCCCCAATGAGCAGTTCTTC
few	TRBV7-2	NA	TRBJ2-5	CASSLAPGKETQYF	TGTGCCAGCAGCTTAGCGCCAGGAAAAGAGACCCAGTACTTC
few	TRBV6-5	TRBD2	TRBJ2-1	CASSPPGLTYNEQFF	TGTGCCAGCAGCCCGCCGGGACTAACGTACAATGAGCAGTTCTTC
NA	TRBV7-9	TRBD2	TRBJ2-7	CASSSQGTRPEQYF	TGTGCCAGCAGCTCTCAGGGGACTAGGCCGGAGCAGTACTTC
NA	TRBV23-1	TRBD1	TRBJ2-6	CARRTGHSGANVLTF	TGCGCCAGACGGACAGGCCACTCTGGGGCCAACGTCCTGACTTTC
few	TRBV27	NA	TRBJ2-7	CASSLLPNYEQYF	TGTGCCAGCAGTTTATTACCCAACTACGAGCAGTACTTC
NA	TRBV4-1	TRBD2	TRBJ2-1	CASSQDRVLAGNEQFF	TGCGCCAGCAGCCAAGATCGGGTGCTAGCGGGCAATGAGCAGTTCTTC
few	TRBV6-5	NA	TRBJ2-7	CASSRSLGGEQYF	TGTGCCAGCAGCCGATCCTTAGGGGGAGAGCAGTACTTC
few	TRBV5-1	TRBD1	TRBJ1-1	CASSSGQAGRNTEAFF	TGCGCCAGCAGCTCAGGACAGGCTGGGCGGAACACTGAAGCTTTCTTT
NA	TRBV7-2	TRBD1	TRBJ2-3	CASSHNALRDRAPDTQYF	TGTGCCAGCAGCCATAACGCCCTCCGGGACAGGGCACCAGATACGCAGTATTTT